These T cell receptor beta chains were read from a single sample in a study of blood T cell repertoires in COVID-19. Sequenced by immunoSEQ multiplex PCR; TCRdb stores in-frame clones only, minus some. Of about 260,000 clones listed, 65% to 90% are singletons. The sample taken for sequencing was peripheral blood. Receptor source: a human donor in a cohort sampled during active COVID-19. Both conserved end residues are part of each CDR3. Each record gives: clone size, J gene, D gene, V gene, CDR3 protein, CDR3 DNA. D genes are given only for firm matches. For some rows the clone size is stated as once, few or many, or as a class when expanded; others skip it.

.,TRBJ2-7,TRBD1,TRBV18,CASSPLSGTGSNEQYF,TGTGCCAGCTCACCCCTATCCGGGACAGGGAGTAACGAGCAGTACTTC
once,TRBJ2-3,TRBD2,TRBV6-2/TRBV6-3,CASSTTGTTKYF,TGTGCCAGCAGTACAACCGGGACTACTAAGTATTTT
.,TRBJ2-5,.,TRBV18,CASSRGMEETQYF,TGTGCCAGCTCACGCGGTATGGAAGAGACCCAGTACTTC
.,TRBJ2-1,.,TRBV2,CASLARGAADYNEQFF,TGTGCCAGCCTAGCGCGTGGGGCAGCGGACTACAATGAGCAGTTCTTC
.,TRBJ2-2,.,TRBV10-1,CASSEGARTGELFF,TGCGCCAGCAGTGAAGGGGCAAGAACCGGGGAGCTGTTTTTT
.,TRBJ1-2,TRBD1,TRBV11-2,CASSNPVPGTGGYTF,TGTGCCAGCAGCAACCCCGTTCCCGGGACAGGGGGCTACACCTTC
.,TRBJ2-2,TRBD2,TRBV4-1,CASSRLPGTSGRVTGELFF,TGCGCCAGCAGCCGACTCCCAGGGACTAGCGGGAGGGTCACCGGGGAGCTGTTTTTT
.,TRBJ2-7,.,TRBV3-1/TRBV3-2,CASSRGSYYEQYF,TGTGCCAGCAGCCGAGGTTCTTATTACGAGCAGTACTTC
.,TRBJ2-1,.,TRBV13,CASSLDRGLGEQFF,TGTGCCAGCAGCTTAGATCGGGGGTTGGGTGAGCAGTTCTTC
.,TRBJ2-3,.,TRBV4-3,CASSQTDGDTQYF,TGCGCCAGCAGCCAAACAGACGGAGATACGCAGTATTTT
.,TRBJ2-1,TRBD2,TRBV5-8,CASSSASGRGSYNEQFF,TGTGCCAGCAGCTCGGCTAGCGGGAGGGGATCCTACAATGAGCAGTTCTTC
.,TRBJ1-2,.,TRBV10-3,CASSSGASYGYTF,TGTGCCAGCTCCTCAGGGGCCTCCTATGGCTACACCTTC
.,TRBJ2-7,TRBD1,TRBV14,CASSQGQGPYEQYF,TGTGCCAGCAGCCAAGGACAGGGGCCCTACGAGCAGTACTTC
.,TRBJ1-5,.,TRBV15,CATRQGFQPQHF,TGTGCCACCAGACAGGGTTTTCAGCCCCAGCATTTT
.,TRBJ2-2,TRBD2,TRBV2,CASRGGLPANTGELFF,TGTGCCAGCAGGGGGGGACTACCGGCGAACACCGGGGAGCTGTTTTTT
.,TRBJ2-7,.,TRBV10-3,CAIKGRGGEQYF,TGTGCCATCAAGGGCAGGGGCGGCGAGCAGTACTTC
few,TRBJ1-5,.,TRBV30,CAWSPGQSGQPQHF,TGTGCCTGGAGCCCAGGACAGTCAGGTCAGCCCCAGCATTTT